This T cell receptor (beta chain) was sequenced for a study of blood T cell repertoires in COVID-19 (dated by TCRdb to about 2020). With regard to the full study: The collaborator samples originated in the United States, Italy and Spain and spanned the acute and convalescent phases of COVID-19. The material from the prospective study consisted of cDNA or gDNA derived from T cells, B-cell-depleted T cells, or PBMCs. A de-identified subject ID, COVID-19 status, age in years and sex were almost always included in the sample metadata. Samples came from the ongoing ImmuneRACE study (first 160 participants) plus 1,254 subjects from 6 global collaborators. Deeply sampled blood TCRbeta repertoires from subjects exposed to, actively infected with, or recovered from COVID-19 were included in the dataset. HLA class I and class II types, where available, came from metadata supplied by the sample provider rather than from assay-based typing. A freely available public database, intended as a resource for researchers studying the immune response to SARS-CoV-2, is where the repertoires were released.

The CDR3 spans 13 residues, from the cysteine through the phenylalanine. Kept here is only the CDR3 DNA, which spans 39 bases and is read in frame from base 1. Germline trimming: 6 bases from V, 5 bases from J; junction bases outside gene matches: 4. CDR1 and CDR2, per the germline V gene (reference sequence), are MNHEY and SMNVEV. TCRbeta CDR3 regions were amplified from genomic DNA using the immunoSEQ Assay, a bias-controlled multiplex PCR. The paper's data handling went like this. The number of nucleated cells in each sample was estimated by amplification of reference gene primers within the assay. Sequence reads were collapsed and filtered to measure the absolute abundance of every unique TCRbeta CDR3 rearrangement. For each sample, productive Simpson clonality was calculated as the square root of Simpson's diversity index over productive rearrangements. TCRdb took over this immuneACCESS table, retaining in-frame rearrangements with V and J assigned. Such tables are incomplete; in checked studies, under half of the missing clones stem from an unresolved V gene, and the remainder is unexplained. D and trimming come from the DNA, and the V and J calls and clone size come from that table. For this sample the table gives approximately 150,000 clones, of which 80% to 85% were detected only once. The ten largest account for 11% of the sample.

The paper as a whole reports these results and caveats: Clinical and demographic metadata were provided uncurated, with the amount varying by source and participant.

As to this clone: The specificity of this receptor is unknown. Base qualities are not recorded, but no much larger clone differs from it by a single base.

Collaborating institutions collected whole blood in K2EDTA tubes following their own protocols. For TCRbeta analysis, collaborator samples were shipped as frozen whole blood, as isolated PBMCs, or as DNA extracted from either sample type. Sequenced sample: peripheral blood. The chain couples TRBV27 to TRBJ2-3; 8 middle bases align to TRBD2. The sequence derives from a man between 65 and 79 years old with active or convalescent COVID-19. CDR3 protein: CASRSGSIDTQYF. The sequenced DNA: TGTGCCAGCAGGAGCGGGAGTATAGATACGCAGTATTTT.